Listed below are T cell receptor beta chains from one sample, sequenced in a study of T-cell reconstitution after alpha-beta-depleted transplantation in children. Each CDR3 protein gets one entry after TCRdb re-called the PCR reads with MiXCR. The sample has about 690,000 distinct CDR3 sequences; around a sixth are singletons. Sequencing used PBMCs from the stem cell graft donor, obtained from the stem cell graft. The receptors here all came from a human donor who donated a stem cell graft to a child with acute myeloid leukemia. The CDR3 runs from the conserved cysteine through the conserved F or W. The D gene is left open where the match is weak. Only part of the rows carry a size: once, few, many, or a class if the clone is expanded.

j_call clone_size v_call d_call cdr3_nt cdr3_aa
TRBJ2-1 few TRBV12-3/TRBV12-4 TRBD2 TGTGCCAGCAGTCCCGGACTAGCGGGGCGTAGCTCCTACAATGAGCAGTTCTTC CASSPGLAGRSSYNEQFF
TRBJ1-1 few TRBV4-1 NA TGCGCCAGCATGGGGGTTAACACTGAAGCTTTCTTT CASMGVNTEAFF
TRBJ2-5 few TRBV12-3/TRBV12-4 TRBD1 TGTGCCAGCAGACCTGGACAGGGGGGGGGGCAAGAGACCCAGTACTTC CASRPGQGGGQETQYF
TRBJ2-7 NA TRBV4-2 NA TGTGCCAGCAGCCAGTGGGACCAGGGGCCCTACGAGCAGTACTTC CASSQWDQGPYEQYF
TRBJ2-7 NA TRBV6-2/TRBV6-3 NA TGTGCCAGCAGTTATGTGGGGAAAACCTACGAGCAGTACTTC CASSYVGKTYEQYF
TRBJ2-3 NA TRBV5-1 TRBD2 TGCGCCAGCAGCTGGCAACTAGCGGGGGGCATCACAGATACGCAGTATTTT CASSWQLAGGITDTQYF
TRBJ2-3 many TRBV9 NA TGTGCCAGCAGCGTAACCGGCCTAGCCAGCACAGATACGCAGTATTTT CASSVTGLASTDTQYF
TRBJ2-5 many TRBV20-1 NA TGCAGTGCTAGGGGTCTCCGGCGGGTGGGAGAGACCCAGTACTTC CSARGLRRVGETQYF
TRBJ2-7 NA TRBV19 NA TGTGCCAGTAGTTCCCTCTCGGAGTTCGAGCAGTACTTC CASSSLSEFEQYF
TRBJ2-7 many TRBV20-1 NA TGCAGTGCTAGGCTCCAGGACCGATACGAGCAGTACTTC CSARLQDRYEQYF
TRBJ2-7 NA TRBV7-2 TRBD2 TGTGCCAGCAGCCGACTAGCGTTCAACTACGAGCAGTACTTC CASSRLAFNYEQYF
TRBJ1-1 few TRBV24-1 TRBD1 TGTGCCACCAGTGGCATCGGGAGGGGGCGGATGGCTGAAGCTTTCTTT CATSGIGRGRMAEAFF
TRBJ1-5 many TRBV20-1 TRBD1 TGCAGTGCAAGGGGACAGAATAGCAATCAGCCCCAGCATTTT CSARGQNSNQPQHF
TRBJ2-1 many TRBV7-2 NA TGTGCCAGCAGCTTAGCTCGCGGGGAGTACAATGAGCAGTTCTTC CASSLARGEYNEQFF
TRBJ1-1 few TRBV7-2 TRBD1 TGTGCCAGCAGCTTAGCCCGACAGGGGGCAGCTTTCTTT CASSLARQGAAFF
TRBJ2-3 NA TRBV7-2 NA TGTGCCAGCAGCGATTCCAACCGGGACTCCGGCGCGGATACGCAGTATTTT CASSDSNRDSGADTQYF
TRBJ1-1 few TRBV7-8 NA TGTGCCAGCAGCTTAAAGGCGCCGGGCACTGAAGCTTTCTTT CASSLKAPGTEAFF
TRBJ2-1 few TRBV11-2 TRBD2 TGTGCCAGCAGCTCCTCAACGAGGACTAGCGGTTCTACTTACAATGAGCAGTTCTTC CASSSSTRTSGSTYNEQFF
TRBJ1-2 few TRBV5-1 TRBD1 TGCGCCAGCAGCTTGGAGTTGGGACAGGGACTTGGCTACACCTTC CASSLELGQGLGYTF
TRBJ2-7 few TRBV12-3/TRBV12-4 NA TGTGCCAGCAGGCCCGGACTCTCCTACGAGCAGTACTTC CASRPGLSYEQYF
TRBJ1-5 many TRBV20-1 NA TGCAGTGCTAGAGTGGGGACGAGCAATCAGCCCCAGCATTTT CSARVGTSNQPQHF
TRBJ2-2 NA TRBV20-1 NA TGCAGTGCCAATCAAGGGGGGCGGATTAGAAGCACCGGGGAGCTGTTTTTT CSANQGGRIRSTGELFF
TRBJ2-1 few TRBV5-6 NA TGTGCCAGCAGCTTGGGCTTCTTCTACAATGAGCAGTTCTTC CASSLGFFYNEQFF
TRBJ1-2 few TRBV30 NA TGTGCCTGGACCAAAGGGCGGCGGGGCTACACCTTC CAWTKGRRGYTF
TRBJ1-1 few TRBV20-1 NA TGCAGTGCCCCCGCCCCGCAGCTCCGCTCTGAAGCTTTCTTT CSAPAPQLRSEAFF
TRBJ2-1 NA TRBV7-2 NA TGTGCCAGCAGCTTAGAAAGGGTGAGGTTCAATGAGCAGTTCTTC CASSLERVRFNEQFF
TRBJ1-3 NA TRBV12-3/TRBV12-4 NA TGTGCCAGCAGGAGGGGACGTAGCTCTGGAAACACCATATATTTT CASRRGRSSGNTIYF
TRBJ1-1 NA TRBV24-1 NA TGTGCCACCAGTGAGAGATCGAAGACTGAAGCTTTCTTT CATSERSKTEAFF
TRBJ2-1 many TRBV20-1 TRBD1 TGCAGTTCGACAGGGGGCACCTACAATGAGCAGTTCTTC CSSTGGTYNEQFF
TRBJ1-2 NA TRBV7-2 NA TGTGCCAGCAGCCCCAGACCACAGGGTGACTATGGCTACACCTTC CASSPRPQGDYGYTF
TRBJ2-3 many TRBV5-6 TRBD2 TGTGCCAGCAGTTATACTAGCGGCCCTACAGATACGCAGTATTTT CASSYTSGPTDTQYF
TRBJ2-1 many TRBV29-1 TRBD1 TGCAGCGCTGGGACAGGGGGCTGGGATGAGCAGTTCTTC CSAGTGGWDEQFF
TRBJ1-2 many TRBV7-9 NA TGTGCCAGCAGCTTAGGGAACTATGGCTACACCTTC CASSLGNYGYTF
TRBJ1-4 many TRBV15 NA TGTGCCACCAGCGGGGGGACAACGACTAATGAAAAACTGTTTTTT CATSGGTTTNEKLFF
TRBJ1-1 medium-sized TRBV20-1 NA TGCAGTGCTAGAGATCATGGGGCAGACACTGAAGCTTTCTTT CSARDHGADTEAFF
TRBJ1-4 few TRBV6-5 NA TGTGCCAGCAGTTTGAGGGGGAGTCCGGAAAAACTGTTTTTT CASSLRGSPEKLFF
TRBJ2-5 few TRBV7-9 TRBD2 TGTGCCAGCAGCATAGGACTAGCGATGGGAGAGACCCAGTACTTC CASSIGLAMGETQYF
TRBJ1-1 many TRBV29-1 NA TGCAGCGGCATAACAGGGCAGGGTACTGAAGCTTTCTTT CSGITGQGTEAFF
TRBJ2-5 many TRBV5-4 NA TGTGCCAGCAGCTTATGGGGGATGGGGGAGACCCAGTACTTC CASSLWGMGETQYF
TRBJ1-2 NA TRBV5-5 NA TGTGCCAGCAGCGTTCCCGACAGGCCTAACTATGGCTACACCTTC CASSVPDRPNYGYTF
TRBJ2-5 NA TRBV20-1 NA TGCAGTAGGGGGAGAGGGGCCAGAGAGACCCAGTACTTC CSRGRGARETQYF
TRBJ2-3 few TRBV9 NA TGTGCCAGCAGCCACAACGTCCGTCTAGGGACAGATACGCAGTATTTT CASSHNVRLGTDTQYF
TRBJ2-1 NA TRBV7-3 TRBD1 TGTGCCAGCAGCTTAATCACAGGGGGCCATGAGCAGTTCTTC CASSLITGGHEQFF
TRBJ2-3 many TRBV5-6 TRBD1 TGTGCCAGCGCCCTACCAGGGGGCGCGACAGATACGCAGTATTTT CASALPGGATDTQYF
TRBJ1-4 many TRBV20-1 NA TGCAGTGCTAGAGCAGCGATGGAGGGGTCCGATGAAAAACTGTTTTTT CSARAAMEGSDEKLFF
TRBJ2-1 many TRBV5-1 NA TGCGCCAGCAGCCTTAGAATTGAGAGTCCCCACAATGAGCAGTTCTTC CASSLRIESPHNEQFF
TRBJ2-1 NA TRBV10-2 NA TGCGCCAGCACGGACACTTCCAGCTCCTACAATGAGCAGTTCTTC CASTDTSSSYNEQFF
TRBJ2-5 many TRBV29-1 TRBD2 TGCAGCACCCGACCTTTGCGGGGGGCAGAAGAGACCCAGTACTTC CSTRPLRGAEETQYF
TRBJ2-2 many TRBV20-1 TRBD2 TGCAGTGCTAGAGATAGGACTAGCGGGCTCACCGGGGAGCTGTTTTTT CSARDRTSGLTGELFF
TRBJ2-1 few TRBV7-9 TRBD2 TGTGCCAGCAGCTTTAGGAGCGGGGTTCACAATGAGCAGTTCTTC CASSFRSGVHNEQFF
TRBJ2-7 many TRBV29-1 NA TGCAGCGTTGGGGGGGCGCGATCCTACGAGCAGTACTTC CSVGGARSYEQYF
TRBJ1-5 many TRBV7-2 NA TGTGCCAGCAGCTTAGGTAACAATCAGCCCCAGCATTTT CASSLGNNQPQHF
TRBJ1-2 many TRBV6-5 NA TGTGCCAGCAGTTATGAAAAGGGGAGTGGCTACACCTTC CASSYEKGSGYTF